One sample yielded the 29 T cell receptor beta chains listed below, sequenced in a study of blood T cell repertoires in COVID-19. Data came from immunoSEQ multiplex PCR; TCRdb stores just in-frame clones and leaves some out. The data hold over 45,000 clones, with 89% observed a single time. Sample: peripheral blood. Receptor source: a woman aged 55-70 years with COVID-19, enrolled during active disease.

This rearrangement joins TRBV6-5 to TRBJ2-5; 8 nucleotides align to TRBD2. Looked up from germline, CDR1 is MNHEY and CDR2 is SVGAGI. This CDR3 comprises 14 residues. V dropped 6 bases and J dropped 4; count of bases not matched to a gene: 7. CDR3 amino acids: CASSPAGVRETQYF. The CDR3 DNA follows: TGTGCCAGCAGCCCAGCGGGAGTCAGAGAGACCCAGTACTTC.

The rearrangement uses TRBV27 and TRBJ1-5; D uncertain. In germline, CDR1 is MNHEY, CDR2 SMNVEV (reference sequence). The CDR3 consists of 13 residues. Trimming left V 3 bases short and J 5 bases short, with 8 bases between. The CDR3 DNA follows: TGTGCCAGCAGTTTCGAGGCAGATCAGCCCCAGCATTTT. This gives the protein CASSFEADQPQHF.

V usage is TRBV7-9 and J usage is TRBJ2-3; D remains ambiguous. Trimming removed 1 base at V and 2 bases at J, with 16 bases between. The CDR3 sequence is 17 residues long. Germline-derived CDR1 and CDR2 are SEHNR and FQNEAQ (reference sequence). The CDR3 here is CASSLGVYPSFTDTQYF. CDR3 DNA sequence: TGTGCCAGCAGCTTAGGCGTGTACCCCTCCTTCACAGATACGCAGTATTTT.

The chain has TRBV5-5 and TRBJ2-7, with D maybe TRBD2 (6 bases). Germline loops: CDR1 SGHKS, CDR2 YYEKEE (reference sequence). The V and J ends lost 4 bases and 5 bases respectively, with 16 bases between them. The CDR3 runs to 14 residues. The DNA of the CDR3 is TGTGCCAGCAGCAAATTTGGGGGGAGGAACGAGCAGTACTTC. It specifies CASSKFGGRNEQYF.

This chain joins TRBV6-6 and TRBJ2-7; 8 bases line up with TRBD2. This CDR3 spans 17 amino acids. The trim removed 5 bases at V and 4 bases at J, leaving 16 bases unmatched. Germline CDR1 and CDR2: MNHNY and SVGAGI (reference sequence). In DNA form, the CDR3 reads TGTGCCAGCAGTCCGCGAGGGGGGAGCGGGAGAGGATACGAGCAGTACTTC. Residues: CASSPRGGSGRGYEQYF.

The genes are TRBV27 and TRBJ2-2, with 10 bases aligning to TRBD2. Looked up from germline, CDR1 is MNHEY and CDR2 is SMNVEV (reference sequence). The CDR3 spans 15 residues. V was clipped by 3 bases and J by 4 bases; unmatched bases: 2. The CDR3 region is CASSFSGRATGELFF. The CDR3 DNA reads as TGTGCCAGCAGTTTCAGCGGGAGGGCCACCGGGGAGCTGTTTTTT.

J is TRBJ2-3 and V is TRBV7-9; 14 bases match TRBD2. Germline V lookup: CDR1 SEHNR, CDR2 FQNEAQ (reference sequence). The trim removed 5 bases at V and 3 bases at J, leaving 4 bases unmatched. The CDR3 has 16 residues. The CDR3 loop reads CASSVRTSGRTDTQYF. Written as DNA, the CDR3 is TGTGCCAGCAGCGTCAGGACTAGCGGGAGGACAGATACGCAGTATTTT.

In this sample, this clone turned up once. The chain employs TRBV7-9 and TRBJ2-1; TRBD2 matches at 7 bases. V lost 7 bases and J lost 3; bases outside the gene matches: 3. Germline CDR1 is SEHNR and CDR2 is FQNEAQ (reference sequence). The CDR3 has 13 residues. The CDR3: CASTGLVYNEQFF. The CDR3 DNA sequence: TGTGCCAGCACCGGACTAGTCTACAATGAGCAGTTCTTC.

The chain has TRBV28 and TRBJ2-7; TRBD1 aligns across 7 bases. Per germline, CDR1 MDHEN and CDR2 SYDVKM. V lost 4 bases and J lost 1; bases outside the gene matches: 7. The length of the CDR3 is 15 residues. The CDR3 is CASSSQGVQSYEQYF. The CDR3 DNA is TGTGCCAGCAGTTCTCAGGGGGTCCAGTCCTACGAGCAGTACTTC.

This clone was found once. In nucleotides, the CDR3 is TGTGCCAGCAGCTACGGGACTTACAGTAATGAAAAACTGTTTTTT. Translated, it gives CASSYGTYSNEKLFF. The J gene is TRBJ1-4, the V gene TRBV7-9, with D maybe TRBD1 (5 bases). Germline V lookup: CDR1 SEHNR, CDR2 FQNEAQ (reference sequence). The CDR3 covers 15 residues. V gave up 4 bases and J gave up 4 bases, with 13 bases separating them.

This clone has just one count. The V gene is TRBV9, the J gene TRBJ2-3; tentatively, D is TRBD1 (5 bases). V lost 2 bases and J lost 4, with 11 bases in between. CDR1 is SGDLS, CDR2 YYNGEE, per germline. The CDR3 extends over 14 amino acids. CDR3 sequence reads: CASSVGWGADTQYF. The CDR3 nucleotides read TGTGCCAGCAGCGTGGGGTGGGGCGCAGATACGCAGTATTTT.

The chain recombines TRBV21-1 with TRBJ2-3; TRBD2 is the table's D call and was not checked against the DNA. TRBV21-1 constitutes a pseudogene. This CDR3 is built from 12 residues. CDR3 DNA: TGTGCCCGCGCCGGGAGTCCGAATACGCAGTATTTT. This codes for CARAGSPNTQYF.

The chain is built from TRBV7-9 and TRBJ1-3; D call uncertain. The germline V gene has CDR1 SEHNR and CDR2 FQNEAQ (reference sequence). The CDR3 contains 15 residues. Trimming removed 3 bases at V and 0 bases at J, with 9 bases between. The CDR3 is CASSFPGRSGNTIYF. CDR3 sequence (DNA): TGTGCCAGCAGCTTCCCAGGTCGCTCTGGAAACACCATATATTTT.

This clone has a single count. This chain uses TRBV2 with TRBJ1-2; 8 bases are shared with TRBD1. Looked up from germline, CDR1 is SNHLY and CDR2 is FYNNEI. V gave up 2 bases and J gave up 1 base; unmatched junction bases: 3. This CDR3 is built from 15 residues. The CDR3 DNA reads TGTGCCAGCAGTGAACAGGGGGCGCATAACTATGGCTACACCTTC. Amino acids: CASSEQGAHNYGYTF.

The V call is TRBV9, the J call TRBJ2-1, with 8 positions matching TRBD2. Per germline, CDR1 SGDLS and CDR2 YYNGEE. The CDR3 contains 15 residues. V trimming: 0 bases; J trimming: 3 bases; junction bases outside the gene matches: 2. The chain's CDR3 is CASSVAAGGYNEQFF. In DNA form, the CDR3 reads TGTGCCAGCAGCGTAGCCGCGGGAGGCTACAATGAGCAGTTCTTC.

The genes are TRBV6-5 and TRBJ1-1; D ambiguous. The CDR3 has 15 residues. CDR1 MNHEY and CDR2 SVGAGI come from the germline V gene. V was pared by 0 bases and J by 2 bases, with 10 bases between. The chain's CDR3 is CASSYSRALNTEAFF. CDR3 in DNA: TGTGCCAGCAGTTACTCGCGGGCCCTCAACACTGAAGCTTTCTTT.

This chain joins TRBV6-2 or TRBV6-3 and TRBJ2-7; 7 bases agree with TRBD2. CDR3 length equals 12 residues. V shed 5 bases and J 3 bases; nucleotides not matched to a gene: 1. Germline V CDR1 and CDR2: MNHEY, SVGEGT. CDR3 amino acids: CASSPGGYEQYF. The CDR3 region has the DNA TGTGCCAGCAGTCCGGGGGGCTACGAGCAGTACTTC.

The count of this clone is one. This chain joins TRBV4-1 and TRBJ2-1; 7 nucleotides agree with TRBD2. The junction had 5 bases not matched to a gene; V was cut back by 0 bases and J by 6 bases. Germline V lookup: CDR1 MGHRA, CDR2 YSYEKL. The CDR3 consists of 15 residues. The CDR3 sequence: CASSQEPGGGNEQFF. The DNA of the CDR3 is TGCGCCAGCAGCCAAGAACCGGGAGGAGGCAATGAGCAGTTCTTC.

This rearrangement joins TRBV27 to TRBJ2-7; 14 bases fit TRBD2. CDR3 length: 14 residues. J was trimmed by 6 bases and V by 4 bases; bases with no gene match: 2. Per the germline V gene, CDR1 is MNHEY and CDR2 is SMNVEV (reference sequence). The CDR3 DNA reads TGTGCCAGCAGTTCGACTAGCGGGAGGGGCGAGCAGTACTTC. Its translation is CASSSTSGRGEQYF.

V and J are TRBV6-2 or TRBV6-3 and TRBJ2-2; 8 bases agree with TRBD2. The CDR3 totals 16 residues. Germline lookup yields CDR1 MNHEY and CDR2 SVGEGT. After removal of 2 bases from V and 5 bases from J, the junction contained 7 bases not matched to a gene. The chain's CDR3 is CASSYPGRAETGELFF. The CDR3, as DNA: TGTGCCAGCAGTTACCCCGGGAGGGCCGAAACCGGGGAGCTGTTTTTT.

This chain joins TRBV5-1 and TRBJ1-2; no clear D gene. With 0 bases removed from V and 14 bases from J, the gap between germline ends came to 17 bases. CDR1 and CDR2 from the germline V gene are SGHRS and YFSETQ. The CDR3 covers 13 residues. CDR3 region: CASSLVPAAANTF. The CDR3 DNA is TGCGCCAGCAGCTTGGTCCCAGCGGCGGCTAATACCTTC.

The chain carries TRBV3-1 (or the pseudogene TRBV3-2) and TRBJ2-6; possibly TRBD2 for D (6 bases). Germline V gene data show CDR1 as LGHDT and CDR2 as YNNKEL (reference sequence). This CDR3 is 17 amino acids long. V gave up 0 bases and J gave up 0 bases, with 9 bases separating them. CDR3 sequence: CASSQDREYSGANVLTF. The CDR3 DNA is TGTGCCAGCAGCCAAGATCGGGAGTACTCTGGGGCCAACGTCCTGACTTTC.

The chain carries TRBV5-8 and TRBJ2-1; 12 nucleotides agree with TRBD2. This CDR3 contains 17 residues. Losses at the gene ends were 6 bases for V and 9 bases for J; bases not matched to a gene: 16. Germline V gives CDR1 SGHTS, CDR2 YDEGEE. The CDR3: CASTQLVETSGSSEQFF. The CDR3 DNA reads TGTGCCAGCACTCAATTGGTAGAGACTAGCGGGAGTAGTGAGCAGTTCTTC.

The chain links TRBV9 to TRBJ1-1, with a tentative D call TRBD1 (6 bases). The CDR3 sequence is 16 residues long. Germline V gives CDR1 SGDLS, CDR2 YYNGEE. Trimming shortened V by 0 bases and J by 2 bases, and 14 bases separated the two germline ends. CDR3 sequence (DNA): TGTGCCAGCAGCGTAGATGGGAGGGGGGTCAACACTGAAGCTTTCTTT. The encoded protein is CASSVDGRGVNTEAFF. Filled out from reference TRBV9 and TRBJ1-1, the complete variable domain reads DSGVTQTPKHLITATGQRVTLRCSPRSGDLSVYWYQQSLDQGLQFLIQYYNGEERAKGNILERFSAQQFPDLHSELNLSSLELGDSALYFCASSVDGRGVNTEAFFGQGTRLTVV.

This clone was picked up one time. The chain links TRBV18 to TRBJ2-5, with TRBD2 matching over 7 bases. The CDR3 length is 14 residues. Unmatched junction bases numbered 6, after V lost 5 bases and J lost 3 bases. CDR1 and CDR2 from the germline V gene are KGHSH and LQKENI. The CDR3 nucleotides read TGTGCCAGCTCAACCAGGGCGGGGGAAGAGACCCAGTACTTC. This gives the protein CASSTRAGEETQYF.

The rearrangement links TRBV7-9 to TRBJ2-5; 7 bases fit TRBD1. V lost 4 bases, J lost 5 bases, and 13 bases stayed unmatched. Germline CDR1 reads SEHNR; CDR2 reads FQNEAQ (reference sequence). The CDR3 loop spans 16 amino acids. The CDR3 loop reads CASSSLPRQGTETQYF. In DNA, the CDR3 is TGTGCCAGCAGCTCCCTTCCCCGACAGGGTACGGAGACCCAGTACTTC.

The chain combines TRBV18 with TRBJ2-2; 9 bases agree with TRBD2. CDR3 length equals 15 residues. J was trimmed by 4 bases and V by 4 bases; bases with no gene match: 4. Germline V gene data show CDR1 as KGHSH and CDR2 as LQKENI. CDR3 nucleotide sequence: TGTGCCAGCTCACGACTAGCGGATATCACCGGGGAGCTGTTTTTT. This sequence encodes CASSRLADITGELFF. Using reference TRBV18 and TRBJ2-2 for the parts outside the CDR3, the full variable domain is NAGVMQNPRHLVRRRGQEARLRCSPMKGHSHVYWYRQLPEEGLKFMVYLQKENIIDESGMPKERFSAEFPKEGPSILRIQQVVRGDSAAYFCASSRLADITGELFFGEGSRLTVL.

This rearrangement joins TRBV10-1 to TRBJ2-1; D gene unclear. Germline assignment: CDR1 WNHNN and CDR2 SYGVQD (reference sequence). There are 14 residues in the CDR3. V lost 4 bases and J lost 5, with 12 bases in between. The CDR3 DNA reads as TGCGCCAGCAGTGGTTTTAGGCAGGACAATGAGCAGTTCTTC. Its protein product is CASSGFRQDNEQFF.

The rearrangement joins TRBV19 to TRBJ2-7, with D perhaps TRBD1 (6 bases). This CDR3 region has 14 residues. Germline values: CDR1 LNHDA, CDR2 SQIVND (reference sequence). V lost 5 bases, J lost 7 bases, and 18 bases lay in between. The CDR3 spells CASSAMTGPLEQYF. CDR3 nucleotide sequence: TGTGCCAGTAGTGCAATGACAGGCCCCTTGGAGCAGTACTTC.